This note documents a single T cell receptor (beta chain) sequence. Its antigen is still unknown. One heparinised blood draw, averaging roughly 120 mL, came from each donor. Stem cell-like memory, regulatory, central memory and naive CD4+ cells were sorted via CD45RO/CCR7/CD25/CD127/CD95/CD27. The length of the CDR3 is 14 residues. Deletions cut 0 bases from V and 2 bases from J, with 8 bases between. The germline gives CDR1 SGDLS, CDR2 YYNGEE. All of the isolated RNA was reverse transcribed, so expressed TCRB transcripts were sequenced. Only in-frame clones appear in the TCRdb table, and some are missing; sequencing was by immunoSEQ multiplex PCR. The sample comprises under 250,000 clones, roughly 14% of which are singletons, and approximately 0.021% rests with the top ten. The sample belongs to a study of beta chain features in type 1 diabetes. General study results and limits: People with Type 1 diabetes carried modestly yet significantly shorter TCRB CDR3s in all four CD4+ subsets. Shorter templates might be favored by PCR, and equally so in patients and in controls. Any HLA effect on TCRB rearrangement was left unresolved by small sub-analyses.

V usage is TRBV9 and J usage is TRBJ1-2; the D is unclear. The TCR was taken from a man aged 25-45 years with type 1 diabetes. Source material: naive CD4+ T cells from blood. CDR3 nucleotides: TGTGCCAGCAGCGTAGATCCAGAAAACTATGGCTACACCTTC. Translating gives CASSVDPENYGYTF.